The sequence of this T cell receptor (beta chain) was determined in a study of tumor-infiltrating lymphocytes in primary liver carcinoma. General study results and limits: Pairs of tumor regions overlapped more than tumor-adjacent and tumor-blood pairs did.

A primer in the constant region served to generate TCR beta cDNA from approximately 500 ng of total RNA. Construction of TCR beta libraries relied on three successive nested multiplex PCR rounds employing slightly modified ARM-PCR. For around 11 cycles apiece, the opening two PCR rounds ran with TRBV1-TRBV30 forward primers and a C-beta reverse primer. TCRdb re-called the multiplex PCR reads through MiXCR, storing one row per CDR3 protein. The repertoire consists of some 95,000 distinct CDR3 sequences, with approximately 68% occurring once and the leading ten covering 27%. Co-extraction of RNA and DNA was performed on about 20-32 mg of unsorted bulk tissue. Comment on this clonotype: The antigen is undetermined. One junction end disagrees with the germline gene, perhaps due to a read error.

Per the germline V gene, CDR1 is MNHEY and CDR2 is SVGAGI. This CDR3 comprises 12 residues. The sequencing input was tumor-adjacent normal liver tissue. This sequence originates from a man aged 35 to 55 with primary liver carcinoma and hepatitis B virus infection. The chain employs TRBV6-5 and TRBJ2-3; 7 nucleotides line up with TRBD1. The CDR3 DNA reads as TGTGCCAGCAGAACAGGGGCAGTTACGCAGTTTTTT. This gives the protein CASRTGAVTQFF.